The text below deals with one TCR beta chain. The antigen is undetermined. Some second doses came at about 4 weeks and others at about 12 weeks; these were pooled. Germline V gene sequence: CDR1 SGHDT, CDR2 YYEEEE. The CDR3 is 14 amino acids. Deletions cut 5 bases from V and 2 bases from J, with 13 bases between. Repertoires were generated with immunoSEQ multiplex PCR, while TCRdb's copy carries only in-frame clones and drops some. This table holds roughly 150,000 clones, about 88% found once. The data were taken from a study of T cell responses to AZD1222 COVID-19 vaccine. General study points: Only five or six AZD1222 recipients were seropositive at baseline. The study reported that nearly half of spike-specific TCRs target unmutated variant regions. Donors were largely white British and mainly female; clonal diversity was possibly underestimated.

Sequencing was performed on peripheral blood, taken 28 days after the second AZD1222 dose. This clonotype was obtained from an adult who received the AZD1222 COVID-19 vaccine. J is TRBJ1-1 and V is TRBV5-6; D remains ambiguous. CDR3 nucleotide sequence: TGTGCCAGCAGGTATATTACAGTTAACACTGAAGCTTTCTTT. This sequence encodes CASRYITVNTEAFF.